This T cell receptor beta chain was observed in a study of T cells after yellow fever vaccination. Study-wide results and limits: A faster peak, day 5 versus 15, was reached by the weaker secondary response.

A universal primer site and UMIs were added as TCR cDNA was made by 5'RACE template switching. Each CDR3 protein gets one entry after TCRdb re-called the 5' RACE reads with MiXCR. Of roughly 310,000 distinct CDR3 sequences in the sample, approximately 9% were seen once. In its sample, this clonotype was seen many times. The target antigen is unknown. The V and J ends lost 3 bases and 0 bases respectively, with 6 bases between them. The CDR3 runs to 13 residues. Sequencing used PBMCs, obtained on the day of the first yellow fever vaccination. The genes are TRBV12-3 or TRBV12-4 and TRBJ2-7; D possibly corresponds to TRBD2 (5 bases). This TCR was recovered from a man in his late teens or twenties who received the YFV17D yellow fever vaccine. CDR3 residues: CASSFGNSYEQYF. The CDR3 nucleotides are TGTGCCAGCAGTTTCGGGAACTCCTACGAGCAGTACTTC.